The entry below describes one T cell receptor beta chain. Each CDR3 protein gets one entry after TCRdb re-called the 5' RACE reads with MiXCR. This repertoire shows some 250,000 distinct CDR3 sequences, approximately 19% found once; its top ten account for 20% to 25%. These data come from a study of T-cell memory formation after mild COVID-19. V was clipped by 3 bases and J by 1 base, with 7 bases between them. The CDR3 runs 13 residues. The germline V gene has CDR1 MNHEY and CDR2 SMNVEV (reference sequence). The rearrangement joins TRBV27 to TRBJ2-7; D unclear. The receptor was derived from a man in his late teens or twenties who had mild COVID-19 (a few samples of this study predate the infection). Cell type and time point are not known. The sample taken for sequencing was PBMCs or a T cell subset sorted from them (not recorded which). The CDR3 spells CASSFSRSYEQYF. CDR3 DNA: TGTGCCAGCAGTTTTAGTAGGTCCTACGAGCAGTACTTC.